What follows are 9 T cell receptor beta chains derived from one specimen sequenced in a study of CD8 T cells in ankylosing spondylitis. A single record per CDR3 protein comes from TCRdb applying MiXCR to the 5' RACE reads. The sample has 150,000 to 200,000 distinct CDR3 sequences; roughly 12% are singletons. Sequencing input: blood, either unsorted or a sorted T cell fraction (not recorded which). These receptors were collected from a male donor with ankylosing spondylitis or in good health (not recorded which).

This clonotype was recorded many times. The J gene is TRBJ2-1, the V gene TRBV3-1, with 9 bases fitting TRBD2. J gave up 15 bases and V 0 bases, and 9 bases lay outside the gene matches. This CDR3 is 14 amino acids long. Germline values: CDR1 LGHDT, CDR2 YNNKEL (reference sequence). The chain's CDR3 is CASSQDPSGEKGFF. DNA of the CDR3: TGTGCCAGCAGCCAAGATCCTAGCGGGGAGAAGGGGTTCTTC.

This clonotype was observed a handful of times. The chain has TRBV7-2 and TRBJ2-5; tentative D call: TRBD2 (6 bases). The CDR3 runs to 16 residues. Germline CDR1 SGHTA, CDR2 FQGNSA. V was cut by 5 bases and J by 5 bases, with 21 bases left in between. The CDR3 nucleotides are TGTGCCAGCAGCCCGATTGGGGGGACTGCACGGGAGACCCAGTACTTC. Residues: CASSPIGGTARETQYF.

This chain joins TRBV6-5 and TRBJ2-3; no firm D call. V gave up 5 bases and J gave up 0 bases, with 12 bases separating them. Germline CDR1 MNHEY, CDR2 SVGAGI. The CDR3 is 15 residues long. The CDR3 reads CASSHWISSTDTQYF. For the CDR3, the DNA is TGTGCCAGCAGTCACTGGATTTCTAGCACAGATACGCAGTATTTT.

This clonotype has more than one count but fewer than ten. This chain connects TRBV7-9 to TRBJ2-7, with D possibly TRBD1 on 6 matching bases. Trimming left V 1 base short and J 7 bases short, with 14 bases between. CDR1 is SEHNR and CDR2 is FQNEAQ in the germline V gene (reference sequence). This CDR3 is built from 14 residues. The CDR3 protein is CASSLEARGSEQYF. The CDR3 nucleotides read TGTGCCAGCAGCTTAGAGGCCAGGGGTTCTGAGCAGTACTTC.

This clonotype has a count of ten or more. The chain combines TRBV27 with TRBJ2-2; D ambiguous. Germline CDR1 reads MNHEY; CDR2 reads SMNVEV (reference sequence). V gave up 8 bases and J gave up 0 bases, with 10 bases separating them. There are 14 residues in the CDR3. CDR3 protein: CASGTLANTGELFF. The CDR3 DNA is TGTGCCAGCGGCACACTCGCGAACACCGGGGAGCTGTTTTTT.

This clonotype was detected many times. The chain uses TRBV7-9 and TRBJ1-1; D ambiguous. The CDR3 runs to 15 residues. Germline CDR1 SEHNR, CDR2 FQNEAQ (reference sequence). The V and J ends lost 1 base and 0 bases respectively, with 9 bases between them. The CDR3 DNA follows: TGTGCCAGCAGCTTAGGAATGCAGGTGAACACTGAAGCTTTCTTT. Translation: CASSLGMQVNTEAFF.

This clonotype was counted once. This rearrangement joins TRBV7-9 to TRBJ1-2; D is perhaps TRBD1 (5 bases). Per germline, CDR1 SEHNR and CDR2 FQNEAQ (reference sequence). The CDR3 sequence is 13 residues long. Trimming took off 3 bases at V and 10 bases at J, with 15 bases between the two ends. CDR3 bases: TGTGCCAGCAGCTTGGGGGACGAGGGAGTCTACACCTTC. This translates into CASSLGDEGVYTF.

This clonotype was seen ten or more times. The chain combines TRBV29-1 with TRBJ1-4; TRBD1 agrees at 10 bases. With V trimmed by 3 bases and J by 6 bases, 7 bases remained unmatched. The CDR3 length is 15 residues. Germline lookup yields CDR1 SQVTM and CDR2 ANQGSEA. CDR3 protein: CSVEGADRGHEKLFF. CDR3 in DNA: TGCAGCGTTGAGGGGGCCGACAGGGGGCATGAAAAACTGTTTTTT.

This clonotype showed up many times. The V gene is TRBV4-3, the J gene TRBJ2-7, with 7 bases aligning to TRBD2. The CDR3 has 14 amino acids. J gave up 4 bases and V 2 bases, and 5 bases lay outside the gene matches. Germline CDR1 is LGHNA and CDR2 is YSLEER. CDR3 in DNA: TGCGCCAGCAGCCAATCATGGGGGGGATACGAGCAGTACTTC. Translation: CASSQSWGGYEQYF.